The 32 T cell receptor beta chains below come from one sample, sequenced in a study of cytomegalovirus exposure and HLA in healthy donors. Vbeta (60) and Jbeta (13) primers were used in the PCR. Data came from immunoSEQ multiplex PCR; TCRdb stores just in-frame clones and leaves some out. The repertoire holds 100,000 to 140,000 clones, with around 73% as singletons. The sample was PBMCs. The origin of the receptors is a man in his thirties or forties in good health and CMV-seronegative.

V is TRBV27 and J is TRBJ2-1; 9 bases match TRBD2. The CDR3 is made up of 17 amino acids. Germline trimming cut 6 bases from V and 2 bases from J; bases unmatched to any gene: 11. Looked up from germline, CDR1 is MNHEY and CDR2 is SMNVEV (reference sequence). CDR3 coding DNA: TGTGCCAGCAGCTTAACGCCCGGGACTAGCACCTACAATGAGCAGTTCTTC. Protein product: CASSLTPGTSTYNEQFF.

This rearrangement joins TRBV28 to TRBJ2-7; TRBD2 might be the D (5 bases). The CDR3 covers 14 residues. The germline gives CDR1 MDHEN, CDR2 SYDVKM. V shed 7 bases and J shed 4 bases, with 17 bases lying between them. The CDR3 sequence: CASNFRLSGYEQYF. CDR3 bases: TGTGCCAGCAACTTTAGACTATCCGGATACGAGCAGTACTTC.

CDR3 DNA: TGTGCCAGCAGTTTATCGCCAGGGGTAAATTCACCCCTCCACTTT. It codes for CASSLSPGVNSPLHF. The chain links TRBV27 to TRBJ1-6; perhaps TRBD1 as D (6 bases). Germline V gives CDR1 MNHEY, CDR2 SMNVEV (reference sequence). This CDR3 is 15 amino acids long. Trimming stripped 0 bases from V and 7 bases from J, with 10 bases between.

This clone was recorded a few times. The V gene is TRBV7-9, the J gene TRBJ2-7; unclear D gene. CDR1 and CDR2 (germline): SEHNR, FQNEAQ (reference sequence). The CDR3 length is 12 residues. V lost 4 bases and J lost 7, with 11 bases in between. CDR3 amino acids: CASSSTDLEQYF. DNA for the CDR3: TGTGCCAGCAGCTCTACCGACTTGGAGCAGTACTTC.

This rearrangement joins TRBV25-1 to TRBJ2-7, with 8 nucleotides matching TRBD1. This CDR3 contains 13 residues. The V gene end was trimmed by 7 bases and the J gene end by 2 bases; junction bases not matched to a gene: 4. The germline V gene has CDR1 MGHDK and CDR2 SYGVNS. The CDR3 sequence is CASTGQETYEQYF. The CDR3 region has the DNA TGTGCCAGCACGGGACAGGAGACCTACGAGCAGTACTTC.

This chain joins TRBV18 and TRBJ2-7; weak D call: TRBD1 (5 bases). CDR1 is KGHSH, CDR2 LQKENI, per germline. The V end lost 3 bases, the J end lost 2 bases, and 11 bases lay between the germline ends. CDR3 size: 14 residues. CDR3 sequence reads: CASSPGQTTYEQYF. The CDR3 DNA sequence: TGTGCCAGCTCACCGGGGCAGACCACCTACGAGCAGTACTTC. The complete variable domain, with remaining parts taken from reference TRBV18 and TRBJ2-7, reads NAGVMQNPRHLVRRRGQEARLRCSPMKGHSHVYWYRQLPEEGLKFMVYLQKENIIDESGMPKERFSAEFPKEGPSILRIQQVVRGDSAAYFCASSPGQTTYEQYFGPGTRLTVT.

A few counts support this clone. V gene TRBV2 combines with J gene TRBJ2-1, with TRBD2 matching 10 bases. Losses at the gene ends were 8 bases for V and 7 bases for J; bases not matched to a gene: 8. This CDR3 has 14 residues. The germline gives CDR1 SNHLY, CDR2 FYNNEI. CDR3 protein: CASASGRAWNEQFF. As DNA, the CDR3 is TGTGCCAGCGCAAGCGGGAGGGCCTGGAATGAGCAGTTCTTC.

This clone was found once. This chain's CDR3 is CSAVQALSTDTQYF. The CDR3 region has the DNA TGCAGCGCCGTACAGGCTCTATCTACAGATACGCAGTATTTT. This chain uses TRBV29-1 with TRBJ2-3; TRBD1 is a possible D gene (5 bases). Trimming took 7 bases from V and 3 from J, leaving 17 bases between them. The CDR3 is 14 amino acids. CDR1 is SQVTM, CDR2 ANQGSEA, per germline.

This sequence joins TRBV15 and TRBJ1-1; 7 nucleotides match TRBD1. There are 13 residues in the CDR3. The germline CDR1 and CDR2 sequences are LNHNV and YYDKDF (reference sequence). The junction had 3 bases not matched to a gene; V was cut back by 5 bases and J by 3 bases. The CDR3 DNA sequence: TGTGCCACCAGCGACAGGGCGGACACTGAAGCTTTCTTT. Protein product: CATSDRADTEAFF. Drawing the rest from reference TRBV15 and TRBJ1-1, the complete variable domain is DAMVIQNPRYQVTQFGKPVTLSCSQTLNHNVMYWYQQKSSQAPKLLFHYYDKDFNNEADTPDNFQSRRPNTSFCFLDIRSPGLGDTAMYLCATSDRADTEAFFGQGTRLTVV.

The V call is TRBV27, the J call TRBJ2-1, with 10 bases lining up with TRBD2. Germline trimming cut 3 bases from V and 9 bases from J; bases unmatched to any gene: 5. The CDR3 length is 14 residues. The germline CDR1 and CDR2 sequences are MNHEY and SMNVEV (reference sequence). The chain's CDR3 is CASSFLAGVSEQFF. The CDR3 region has the DNA TGTGCCAGCAGTTTTCTAGCGGGAGTTTCTGAGCAGTTCTTC.

This clone was found a few times. The chain has TRBV27 and TRBJ2-1, with no clear D. V was shortened by 6 bases and J by 10 bases, with 16 bases between the two germline ends. The CDR3 length is 13 residues. CDR1 and CDR2 (germline): MNHEY, SMNVEV (reference sequence). CDR3 nucleotides: TGTGCCAGCAGCCCTACCCTAGGTCAGGAGCAGTTCTTC. Residues: CASSPTLGQEQFF.

The chain is built from TRBV19 and TRBJ2-7, with 15 bases aligning to TRBD2. CDR3 length: 15 amino acids. Germline CDR1 and CDR2: LNHDA and SQIVND (reference sequence). V trimming: 10 bases; J trimming: 2 bases; junction bases outside the gene matches: 6. The CDR3 spells CATGLAGGIPYEQYF. The CDR3 nucleotides read TGTGCCACGGGACTAGCGGGAGGTATTCCCTACGAGCAGTACTTC.

The rearrangement joins TRBV5-1 to TRBJ2-5, with TRBD2 identical over 10 bases. The junction had 4 bases not matched to a gene; V was cut back by 4 bases and J by 1 base. CDR1 is SGHRS, CDR2 YFSETQ, per germline. This CDR3 comprises 15 residues. This chain's CDR3 is CASSQRGGLQETQYF. The CDR3 coding sequence is TGCGCCAGCAGCCAGCGGGGGGGCCTCCAAGAGACCCAGTACTTC.

The chain links TRBV5-1 to TRBJ2-1; D is perhaps TRBD2 (6 bases). Germline loops: CDR1 SGHRS, CDR2 YFSETQ. The V end was cut by 1 base, the J end by 2 bases, with 13 bases between. CDR3 length equals 16 residues. The CDR3: CASSLSVGGPYNEQFF. The CDR3, as DNA: TGCGCCAGCAGCTTGTCGGTGGGGGGACCCTACAATGAGCAGTTCTTC.

In the case of this clone: Additional DNA sequences in this sample encode the identical CDR3. J is TRBJ1-5 and V is TRBV6-1, with a tentative D call TRBD1 (5 bases). Trimming stripped 0 bases from V and 5 bases from J, with 11 bases between. The CDR3 extends over 15 amino acids. CDR1 is MNHNS and CDR2 is SASEGT in the germline V gene. In DNA form, the CDR3 reads TGTGCCAGCAGTGAAGCAAAGGGGTTGGATCAGCCCCAGCATTTT. Protein product: CASSEAKGLDQPQHF.

This chain uses TRBV20-1 with TRBJ2-7, with a tentative D call TRBD2 (5 bases). This CDR3 has 11 residues. Trimming removed 5 bases at V and 5 bases at J, with 10 bases between. The germline V gene encodes CDR1 DFQATT and CDR2 SNEGSKA (reference sequence). CDR3 loop: CSASSSHEQYF. The CDR3 region has the DNA TGCAGTGCTTCTTCTAGCCACGAGCAGTACTTC.

The V gene is TRBV7-9, the J gene TRBJ1-5; TRBD1 agrees at 8 bases. The CDR3 covers 16 residues. Trimming at V came to 1 base and at J to 6 bases, leaving 8 bases not matched to a gene. Germline CDR1 SEHNR, CDR2 FQNEAQ (reference sequence). The CDR3 DNA sequence: TGTGCCAGCAGCTTAGGAACCGGGACAGGAGGTCAGCCCCAGCATTTT. Its protein product is CASSLGTGTGGQPQHF.

CDR3 bases: TGTGCCAGCAGTTCCGGGGGTGGAACCCAGTACTTC. Translation: CASSSGGGTQYF. The chain uses TRBV6-5 and TRBJ2-5; D perhaps matches TRBD2 (6 bases). There are 12 residues in the CDR3. CDR1 MNHEY and CDR2 SVGAGI come from the germline V gene. V lost 4 bases and J lost 8, with 11 bases in between.

The V call is TRBV2, the J call TRBJ2-2, with TRBD2 as a possible D gene (7 bases). Germline V gene data show CDR1 as SNHLY and CDR2 as FYNNEI. CDR3 size: 15 residues. Trimming took off 2 bases at V and 5 bases at J, with 12 bases between the two ends. The CDR3 reads CASSERGGATGELFF. The CDR3 region has the DNA TGTGCCAGCAGTGAAAGGGGGGGGGCAACCGGGGAGCTGTTTTTT.

The genes are TRBV30 and TRBJ1-3; a weak D match, TRBD1 (5 bases). The CDR3 length is 17 residues. V gave up 1 base and J gave up 4 bases, with 20 bases separating them. The germline gives CDR1 GTSNPN, CDR2 SVGIG (reference sequence). The chain's CDR3 is CAWSAGRRVRRGNTIYF. The DNA for the CDR3 is TGTGCCTGGAGTGCAGGGCGAAGGGTCAGGCGAGGAAACACCATATATTTT.

V is TRBV6-6 and J is TRBJ1-1; TRBD1 matches 7 bases. Germline CDR1 is MNHNY and CDR2 is SVGAGI (reference sequence). V lost 5 bases to trimming and J lost 4 bases; unmatched junction nucleotides: 4. The CDR3 sequence is 13 residues long. Written as DNA, the CDR3 is TGTGCCAGCAGTCCCCAGGGGGTCACTGAAGCTTTCTTT. It specifies CASSPQGVTEAFF.

This sequence joins TRBV5-1 and TRBJ2-1, with D perhaps TRBD1 (6 bases). The CDR3 sequence is 15 residues long. Germline values: CDR1 SGHRS, CDR2 YFSETQ. Deletions cut 0 bases from V and 0 bases from J, with 7 bases between. The DNA of the CDR3 is TGCGCCAGCAGCTTGGCGGACAGCTCCTACAATGAGCAGTTCTTC. It codes for CASSLADSSYNEQFF.

This chain links TRBV29-1 with TRBJ1-4; tentative D call: TRBD1 (5 bases). Germline CDR1 reads SQVTM; CDR2 reads ANQGSEA. The ends were cut back, 6 bases at V and 3 bases at J, with 11 bases in the middle. This CDR3 region has 13 residues. CDR3 sequence reads: CSVGGVPNEKLFF. The CDR3 DNA follows: TGCAGCGTGGGGGGAGTCCCTAATGAAAAACTGTTTTTT. Supplemented by reference TRBV29-1 and TRBJ1-4, the full variable domain reads SAVISQKPSRDICQRGTSLTIQCQVDSQVTMMFWYRQQPGQSLTLIATANQGSEATYESGFVIDKFPISRPNLTFSTLTVSNMSPEDSSIYLCSVGGVPNEKLFFGSGTQLSVL.

This chain links TRBV2 with TRBJ1-1, with 8 bases identical to TRBD1. The germline V gene encodes CDR1 SNHLY and CDR2 FYNNEI. The CDR3 has 16 residues. With 6 bases clipped from V and 0 bases from J, the junction kept 9 bases outside the gene matches. CDR3 sequence reads: CASSYPGGYMNTEAFF. As DNA, the CDR3 is TGTGCCAGCAGCTATCCAGGGGGCTATATGAACACTGAAGCTTTCTTT.

The rearrangement links TRBV28 to TRBJ2-2, with D maybe TRBD1 (6 bases). Trimming cost V 6 bases and J 1 base, with 6 bases left between them. In germline, CDR1 is MDHEN, CDR2 SYDVKM. CDR3 length: 13 residues. The chain's CDR3 is CASRDRNTGELFF. In nucleotides, the CDR3 is TGTGCCAGCAGGGACAGGAACACCGGGGAGCTGTTTTTT.

This clone was observed a handful of times. This chain links TRBV6-6 with TRBJ1-1; D is ambiguous. The V end lost 0 bases, the J end lost 1 base, and 3 bases lay between the germline ends. The CDR3 consists of 13 residues. Per the germline V gene, CDR1 is MNHNY and CDR2 is SVGAGI (reference sequence). CDR3 bases: TGTGCCAGCAGTTACTCCTGGAACACTGAAGCTTTCTTT. This translates into CASSYSWNTEAFF.

This clone showed up just once. The chain employs TRBV5-1 and TRBJ1-2; D ambiguous. This CDR3 spans 15 amino acids. CDR1 SGHRS and CDR2 YFSETQ come from the germline V gene. V was trimmed by 4 bases and J by 7 bases, leaving 20 bases between them. CDR3: CASSLISTGEGGYTF. The CDR3 region has the DNA TGCGCCAGCAGCCTGATCTCCACCGGGGAAGGTGGCTACACCTTC.

The chain joins TRBV6-1 to TRBJ2-5, with a weak D call TRBD1 (5 bases). The CDR3 has 11 residues. The germline V gene has CDR1 MNHNS and CDR2 SASEGT. V lost 6 bases and J 3 bases, leaving 5 bases between the germline ends. The CDR3 here is CASRTEETQYF. DNA for the CDR3: TGTGCCAGCAGGACAGAAGAGACCCAGTACTTC.

V gene TRBV6-1 combines with J gene TRBJ2-1; the match to TRBD1 covers 7 bases. The trim removed 6 bases at V and 2 bases at J, leaving 10 bases unmatched. Germline CDR1 reads MNHNS; CDR2 reads SASEGT. CDR3 length: 16 residues. The CDR3 reads CASSETQGITYNEQFF. In nucleotides, the CDR3 is TGTGCCAGCAGCGAAACACAGGGGATCACCTACAATGAGCAGTTCTTC.

This clone was observed a few times. V and J are TRBV7-3 and TRBJ2-7; a possible D gene is TRBD2 (5 bases). The CDR3 sequence is 12 residues long. From germline, CDR1 is SGHTA and CDR2 FQGTGA. Trimming removed 6 bases at V and 6 bases at J, with 12 bases between. The CDR3 reads CASSGREIEQYF. The CDR3 nucleotides are TGTGCCAGCAGTGGTAGGGAGATCGAGCAGTACTTC.

The chain carries TRBV12-1 and TRBJ1-2; the table calls TRBD1, which could not be checked here. TRBV12-1 is a pseudogene. The CDR3 is made up of 13 amino acids. DNA of the CDR3: TGTGCCAGCAGCACGGGACAGCACTATGGCTACACCTTC. Protein sequence: CASSTGQHYGYTF.

The CDR3 is CSGGQGNTGELFF. The CDR3 coding sequence is TGCAGCGGAGGACAGGGGAACACCGGGGAGCTGTTTTTT. The V gene is TRBV29-1, the J gene TRBJ2-2, with TRBD1 matching over 8 bases. The CDR3 contains 13 residues. After removal of 7 bases from V and 1 base from J, the junction contained 2 bases not matched to a gene. The V gene's germline CDR1 is SQVTM and CDR2 ANQGSEA.